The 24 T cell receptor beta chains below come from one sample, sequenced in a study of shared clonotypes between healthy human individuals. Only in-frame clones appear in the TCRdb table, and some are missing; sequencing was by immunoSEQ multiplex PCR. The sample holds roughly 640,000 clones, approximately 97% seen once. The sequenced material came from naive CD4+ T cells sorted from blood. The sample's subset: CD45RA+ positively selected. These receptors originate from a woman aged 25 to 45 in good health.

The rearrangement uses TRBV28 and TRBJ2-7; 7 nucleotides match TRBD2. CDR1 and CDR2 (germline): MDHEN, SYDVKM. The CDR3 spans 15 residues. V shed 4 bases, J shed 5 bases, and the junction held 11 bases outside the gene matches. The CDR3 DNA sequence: TGTGCCAGCAGTTGGCAGGCACTAGCGCTGGACGAGCAGTACTTC. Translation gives CASSWQALALDEQYF.

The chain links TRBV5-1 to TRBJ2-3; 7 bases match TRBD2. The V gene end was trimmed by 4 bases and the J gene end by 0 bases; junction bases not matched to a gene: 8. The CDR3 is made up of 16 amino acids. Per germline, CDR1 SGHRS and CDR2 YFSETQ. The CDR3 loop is CASSPSSGASTDTQYF. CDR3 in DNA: TGCGCCAGCAGCCCCTCTAGCGGAGCTAGCACAGATACGCAGTATTTT.

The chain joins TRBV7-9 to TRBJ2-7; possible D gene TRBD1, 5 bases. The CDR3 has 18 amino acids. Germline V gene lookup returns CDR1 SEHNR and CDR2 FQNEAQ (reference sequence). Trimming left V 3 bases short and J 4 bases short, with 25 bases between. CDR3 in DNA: TGTGCCAGCAGCTTTGCCCCTAGGCAGGGAAGTAGAACGTACGAGCAGTACTTC. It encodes CASSFAPRQGSRTYEQYF.

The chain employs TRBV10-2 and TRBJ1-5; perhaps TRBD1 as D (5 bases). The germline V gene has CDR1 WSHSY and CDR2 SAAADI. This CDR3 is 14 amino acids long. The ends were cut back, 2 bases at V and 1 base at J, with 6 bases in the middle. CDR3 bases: TGCGCCAGCAGTGAGGCAGGGAGCAATCAGCCCCAGCATTTT. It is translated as CASSEAGSNQPQHF.

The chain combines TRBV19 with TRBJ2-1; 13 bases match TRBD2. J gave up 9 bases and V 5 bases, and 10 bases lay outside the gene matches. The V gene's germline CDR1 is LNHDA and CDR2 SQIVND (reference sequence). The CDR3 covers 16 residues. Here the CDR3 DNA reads TGTGCCAGTAGTCCAGGACTAGCGGGAGAGGGGGTTGAGCAGTTCTTC. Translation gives CASSPGLAGEGVEQFF.

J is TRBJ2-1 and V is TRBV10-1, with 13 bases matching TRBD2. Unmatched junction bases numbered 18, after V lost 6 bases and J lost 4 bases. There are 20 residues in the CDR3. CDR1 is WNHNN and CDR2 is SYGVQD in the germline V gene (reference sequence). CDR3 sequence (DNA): TGCGCCAGCAGCTCGGGGGGGAAACTAGCGGGAGGGACTTCTTACAATGAGCAGTTCTTC. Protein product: CASSSGGKLAGGTSYNEQFF.

The CDR3 DNA sequence: TGCGCCAGTTTAGGACAGAGAAGCTACGAGCAGTACTTC. It specifies CASLGQRSYEQYF. The gene calls are TRBV10-1 and TRBJ2-7; tentatively, D is TRBD1 (6 bases). The CDR3 spans 13 residues. The germline V and J ends were trimmed by 9 bases and 3 bases, with 15 bases remaining between them. Germline-derived CDR1 and CDR2 are WNHNN and SYGVQD (reference sequence).

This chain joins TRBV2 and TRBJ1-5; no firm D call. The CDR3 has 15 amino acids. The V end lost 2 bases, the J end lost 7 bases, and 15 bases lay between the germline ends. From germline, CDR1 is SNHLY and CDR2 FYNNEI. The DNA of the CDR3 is TGTGCCAGCAGTGAAAGGTCAATTCCGGCCCAGCCCCAGCATTTT. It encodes CASSERSIPAQPQHF.

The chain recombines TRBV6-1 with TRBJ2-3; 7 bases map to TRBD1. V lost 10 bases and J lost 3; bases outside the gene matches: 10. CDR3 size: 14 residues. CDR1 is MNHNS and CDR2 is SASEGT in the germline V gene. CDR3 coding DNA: TGTGCCATTACCAGGGGGTTTGAGACAGATACGCAGTATTTT. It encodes CAITRGFETDTQYF.

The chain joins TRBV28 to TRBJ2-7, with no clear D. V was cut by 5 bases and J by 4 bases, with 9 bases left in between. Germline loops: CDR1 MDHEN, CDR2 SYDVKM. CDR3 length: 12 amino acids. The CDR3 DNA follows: TGTGCCAGCAGTCAGCTTCGGTACGAGCAGTACTTC. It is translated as CASSQLRYEQYF.

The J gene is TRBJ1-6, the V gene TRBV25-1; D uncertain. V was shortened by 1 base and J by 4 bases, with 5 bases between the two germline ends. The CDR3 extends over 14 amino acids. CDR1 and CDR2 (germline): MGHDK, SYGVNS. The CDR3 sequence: CASSESRYNSPLHF. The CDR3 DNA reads TGTGCCAGCAGTGAATCACGGTATAATTCACCCCTCCACTTT.

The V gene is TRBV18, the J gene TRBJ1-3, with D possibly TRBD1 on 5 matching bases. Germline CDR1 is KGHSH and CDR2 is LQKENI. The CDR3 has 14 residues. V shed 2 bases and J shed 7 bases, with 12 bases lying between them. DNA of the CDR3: TGTGCCAGCTCACCAGATGGGGGTTTGAACACCATATATTTT. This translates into CASSPDGGLNTIYF. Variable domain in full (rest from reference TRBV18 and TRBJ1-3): NAGVMQNPRHLVRRRGQEARLRCSPMKGHSHVYWYRQLPEEGLKFMVYLQKENIIDESGMPKERFSAEFPKEGPSILRIQQVVRGDSAAYFCASSPDGGLNTIYFGEGSWLTVV.

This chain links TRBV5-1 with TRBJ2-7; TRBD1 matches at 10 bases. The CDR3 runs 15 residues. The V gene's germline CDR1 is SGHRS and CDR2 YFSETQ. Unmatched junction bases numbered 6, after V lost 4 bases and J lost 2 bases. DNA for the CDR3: TGCGCCAGCAGCATTCGGGACAGGGGTCCCTACGAGCAGTACTTC. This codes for CASSIRDRGPYEQYF.

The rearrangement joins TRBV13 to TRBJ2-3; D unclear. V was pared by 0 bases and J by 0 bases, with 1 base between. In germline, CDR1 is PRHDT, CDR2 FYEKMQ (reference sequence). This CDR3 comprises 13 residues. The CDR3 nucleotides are TGTGCCAGCAGCTTAGGAAGCACAGATACGCAGTATTTT. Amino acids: CASSLGSTDTQYF.

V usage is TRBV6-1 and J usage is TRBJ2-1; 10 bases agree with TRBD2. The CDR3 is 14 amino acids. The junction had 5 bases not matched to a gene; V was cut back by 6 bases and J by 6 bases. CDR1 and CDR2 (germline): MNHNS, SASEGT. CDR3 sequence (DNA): TGTGCCAGCAGGGGGAGCGGGAGGGTCAATGAGCAGTTCTTC. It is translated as CASRGSGRVNEQFF.

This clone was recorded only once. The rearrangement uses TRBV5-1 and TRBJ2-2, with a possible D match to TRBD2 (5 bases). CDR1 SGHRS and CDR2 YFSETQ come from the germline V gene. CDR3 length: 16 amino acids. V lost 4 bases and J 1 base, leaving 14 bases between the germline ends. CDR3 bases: TGCGCCAGCAGCCCTGGCCGTGGAGGGAACACCGGGGAGCTGTTTTTT. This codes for CASSPGRGGNTGELFF.

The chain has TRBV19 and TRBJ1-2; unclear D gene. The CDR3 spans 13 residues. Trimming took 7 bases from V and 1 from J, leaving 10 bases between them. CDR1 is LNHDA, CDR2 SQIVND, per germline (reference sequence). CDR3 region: CASTSNDNYGYTF. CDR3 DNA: TGTGCCAGTACCTCCAATGATAACTATGGCTACACCTTC.

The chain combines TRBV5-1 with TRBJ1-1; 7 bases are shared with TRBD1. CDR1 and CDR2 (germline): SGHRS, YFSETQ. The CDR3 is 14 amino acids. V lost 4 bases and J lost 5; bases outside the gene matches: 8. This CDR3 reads CASSPTGQITEAFF. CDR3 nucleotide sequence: TGCGCCAGCAGCCCTACGGGACAGATAACTGAAGCTTTCTTT.

The CDR3 nucleotides are TGTGCCAGCAGCCCCACCTTCCGCAGGAGACCCGACGAGCAGTACTTC. It encodes CASSPTFRRRPDEQYF. The chain joins TRBV7-9 to TRBJ2-7, with D hard to call. This CDR3 is 16 amino acids long. The germline V gene encodes CDR1 SEHNR and CDR2 FQNEAQ (reference sequence). V shed 5 bases and J shed 5 bases, with 22 bases lying between them.

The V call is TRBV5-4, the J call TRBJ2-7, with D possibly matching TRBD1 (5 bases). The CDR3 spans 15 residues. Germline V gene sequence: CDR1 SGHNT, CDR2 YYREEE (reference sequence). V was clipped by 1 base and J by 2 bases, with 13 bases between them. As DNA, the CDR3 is TGTGCCAGCAGCTTGTATCAGGGTAAAGCCTACGAGCAGTACTTC. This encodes CASSLYQGKAYEQYF.

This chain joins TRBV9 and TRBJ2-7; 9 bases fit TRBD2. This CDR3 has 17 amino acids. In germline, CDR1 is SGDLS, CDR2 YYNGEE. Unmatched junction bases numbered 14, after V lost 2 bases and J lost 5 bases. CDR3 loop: CASSVAGGSGSINEQYF. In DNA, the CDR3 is TGTGCCAGCAGCGTTGCGGGGGGGAGCGGGAGTATCAACGAGCAGTACTTC. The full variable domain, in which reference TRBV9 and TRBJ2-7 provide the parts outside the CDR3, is DSGVTQTPKHLITATGQRVTLRCSPRSGDLSVYWYQQSLDQGLQFLIQYYNGEERAKGNILERFSAQQFPDLHSELNLSSLELGDSALYFCASSVAGGSGSINEQYFGPGTRLTVT.

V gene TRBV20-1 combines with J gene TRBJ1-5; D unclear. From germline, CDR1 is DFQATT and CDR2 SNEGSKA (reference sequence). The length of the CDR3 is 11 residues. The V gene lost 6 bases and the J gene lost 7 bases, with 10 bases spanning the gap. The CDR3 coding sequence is TGCAGTGCCGCCCCGGGGCAGCCCCAGCATTTT. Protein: CSAAPGQPQHF.

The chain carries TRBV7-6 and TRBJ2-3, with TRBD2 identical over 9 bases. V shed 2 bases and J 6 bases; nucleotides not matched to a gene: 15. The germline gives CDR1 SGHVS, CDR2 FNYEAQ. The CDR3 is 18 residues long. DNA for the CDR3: TGTGCCAGCAGCTTATTGCCCCGCTTAGCGGGAGTCTCTGATACGCAGTATTTT. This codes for CASSLLPRLAGVSDTQYF.

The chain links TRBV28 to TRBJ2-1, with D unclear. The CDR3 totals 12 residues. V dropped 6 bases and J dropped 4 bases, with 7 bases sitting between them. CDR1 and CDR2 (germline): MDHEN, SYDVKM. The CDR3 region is CASSPEYNEQFF. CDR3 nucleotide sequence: TGTGCCAGCAGCCCCGAATACAATGAGCAGTTCTTC.